This T cell receptor beta chain was profiled in a study of shared clonotypes between healthy human individuals. As to this clone: Its antigen is undetermined.

Study-level findings and limits: It was observed that 5% to 6.5% of naive CD4 clonotypes were shared across several donors. Sampling was confined to blood; repertoires within tissues likely differ.

Each sorted subset replicate got 200 ng genomic DNA, 25,000 to 30,000 genomes. Using immunoSEQ multiplex PCR, the repertoire was profiled, and TCRdb retains in-frame clones only, with some absent. The profile covers about 580,000 clones, with roughly 98% appearing a single time and approximately 0.3% taken by the ten largest. Naive CD8 populations comprised CD45RO-negative cells positively selected for CCR7, excluding terminally differentiated effector memory CD45RA+ cells. The CDR3 has 13 residues. Trimming stripped 4 bases from V and 1 base from J, with 10 bases between. Germline CDR1 SQVTM, CDR2 ANQGSEA.

The chain couples TRBV29-1 to TRBJ1-1, with a possible D match to TRBD1 (5 bases). This receptor was taken from a man aged 25-40 years in good health. The sequencing sample was made of naive CD8+ T cells sorted from blood. CDR3 bases: TGCAGCGTTGTTGGGGCTGGGAACACTGAAGCTTTCTTT. It specifies CSVVGAGNTEAFF.